These 22 T cell receptor beta chains came from one sample sequenced in a study of T-cell reconstitution after alpha-beta-depleted transplantation in children. A library of TCRbeta sequences, prepared with unique molecular identifiers, was generated. TCRdb re-derived calls from the PCR reads in MiXCR, one entry per CDR3 protein. The repertoire holds about 200,000 distinct CDR3 sequences, with about 6% as singletons. The sample here was PBMCs, taken before TCRalphabeta/CD19-depleted stem cell transplant. Receptors were obtained from a girl under three years old with combined immunodeficiency, due to receive a stem cell transplant.

This clonotype was recorded at least ten times. DNA for the CDR3: TGCGCCAGCAGCTTGAATGGACCCGGGGAGCTGTTTTTT. Its protein product is CASSLNGPGELFF. The chain uses TRBV5-1 and TRBJ2-2; no reliable D call. The germline V gene encodes CDR1 SGHRS and CDR2 YFSETQ. The CDR3 spans 13 residues. The ends were cut back, 1 base at V and 6 bases at J, with 7 bases in the middle.

Many counts were recorded for this clonotype. The genes are TRBV29-1 and TRBJ2-5; D is possibly TRBD1 or TRBD2 (6 bases each). Germline assignment: CDR1 SQVTM and CDR2 ANQGSEA. The germline V and J ends were trimmed by 5 bases and 5 bases, with 15 bases remaining between them. This CDR3 comprises 13 residues. The CDR3: CSVHGGRRETQYF. The CDR3, as DNA: TGCAGCGTTCATGGGGGGCGCCGGGAGACCCAGTACTTC.

This clonotype came up a few times. The chain uses TRBV4-1 and TRBJ2-7, with TRBD1 matching over 9 bases. V was pared by 3 bases and J by 5 bases, with 20 bases of the junction left unmatched. The V gene's germline CDR1 is MGHRA and CDR2 YSYEKL. This CDR3 is built from 19 residues. The CDR3 spells CASSHLTGTGRGLGDEQYF. CDR3 in DNA: TGCGCCAGCAGCCACCTAACCGGGACAGGGAGGGGTTTAGGGGACGAGCAGTACTTC.

This clonotype has at least ten counts. V gene TRBV20-1 combines with J gene TRBJ1-6; D is unresolved. The CDR3 runs 9 residues. Trimming cost V 6 bases and J 13 bases, with 7 bases left between them. From germline, CDR1 is DFQATT and CDR2 SNEGSKA (reference sequence). CDR3 residues: CSAGGPLHF. The CDR3 DNA reads TGCAGTGCGGGCGGGCCCCTCCACTTT.

This clonotype was seen ten or more times. This sequence joins TRBV7-6 and TRBJ2-2, with D hard to call. This CDR3 is 12 amino acids long. Trimming removed 5 bases at V and 6 bases at J, with 7 bases between. Germline V gives CDR1 SGHVS, CDR2 FNYEAQ. The CDR3 region has the DNA TGTGCCAGCAGCCACGGCGCCGGGGAGCTGTTTTTT. Translating gives CASSHGAGELFF.

Many counts were recorded for this clonotype. The chain's CDR3 is CASSPTWGTEAFF. The CDR3 DNA reads as TGTGCCAGCAGTCCCACTTGGGGCACTGAAGCTTTCTTT. V and J are TRBV5-5 and TRBJ1-1; D is ambiguous. This CDR3 comprises 13 residues. Trimming took off 5 bases at V and 4 bases at J, with 12 bases between the two ends. The germline gives CDR1 SGHKS, CDR2 YYEKEE (reference sequence). Complete variable domain (other parts from reference TRBV5-5 and TRBJ1-1): DAGVTQSPTHLIKTRGQQVTLRCSPISGHKSVSWYQQVLGQGPQFIFQYYEKEERGRGNFPDRFSARQFPNYSSELNVNALLLGDSALYLCASSPTWGTEAFFGQGTRLTVV.

This clonotype was picked up many times. The chain combines TRBV14 with TRBJ2-1, with D perhaps matching TRBD2 (6 bases). This CDR3 spans 17 amino acids. Germline V gives CDR1 SGHDN, CDR2 FVKESK. V gave up 4 bases and J gave up 0 bases, with 16 bases separating them. The CDR3 loop reads CASSPLSGELSYNEQFF. CDR3 nucleotide sequence: TGTGCCAGCAGCCCACTTAGCGGAGAGCTCTCCTACAATGAGCAGTTCTTC. Full variable domain (rest looked up from reference TRBV14 and TRBJ2-1): EAGVTQFPSHSVIEKGQTVTLRCDPISGHDNLYWYRRVMGKEIKFLLHFVKESKQDESGMPNNRFLAERTGGTYSTLKVQPAELEDSGVYFCASSPLSGELSYNEQFFGPGTRLTVL.

This clonotype showed up many times. The rearrangement uses TRBV7-9 and TRBJ2-7; D is perhaps TRBD1 (6 bases). Germline CDR1 and CDR2: SEHNR and FQNEAQ (reference sequence). V was trimmed by 5 bases and J by 2 bases, leaving 10 bases between them. CDR3 length equals 13 residues. CDR3 in DNA: TGTGCCAGCAGCCCCGGACAGCCCTACGAGCAGTACTTC. Translated: CASSPGQPYEQYF.

This clonotype was seen repeatedly, ten times or more. The genes are TRBV20-1 and TRBJ1-4; 12 bases match TRBD1. CDR3 length: 18 amino acids. Germline V lookup: CDR1 DFQATT, CDR2 SNEGSKA (reference sequence). V trimming: 0 bases; J trimming: 7 bases; junction bases outside the gene matches: 12. The CDR3 region is CSARDNRDRGPFLEKLFF. The DNA for the CDR3 is TGCAGTGCTAGAGATAATAGGGACAGGGGGCCCTTTCTTGAAAAACTGTTTTTT.

This clonotype was seen at least ten times. This chain joins TRBV7-9 and TRBJ1-1; D is ambiguous. The CDR3 loop spans 16 amino acids. Looked up from germline, CDR1 is SEHNR and CDR2 is FQNEAQ (reference sequence). V was cut by 0 bases and J by 2 bases, with 13 bases left in between. The CDR3 sequence: CASSLASLRGNTEAFF. The CDR3, as DNA: TGTGCCAGCAGCTTAGCCTCCCTCCGGGGAAACACTGAAGCTTTCTTT.

This clonotype was seen repeatedly, ten times or more. This chain connects TRBV9 to TRBJ2-7, with TRBD2 identical over 10 bases. In germline, CDR1 is SGDLS, CDR2 YYNGEE. The CDR3 runs to 18 residues. Losses at the gene ends were 4 bases for V and 5 bases for J; bases not matched to a gene: 18. CDR3 coding DNA: TGTGCCAGCAGCCCCTGGGGAGCGGGGGGGCCGAGTTCCCACGAGCAGTACTTC. Translated: CASSPWGAGGPSSHEQYF. Filled out from reference TRBV9 and TRBJ2-7, the complete variable domain reads DSGVTQTPKHLITATGQRVTLRCSPRSGDLSVYWYQQSLDQGLQFLIQYYNGEERAKGNILERFSAQQFPDLHSELNLSSLELGDSALYFCASSPWGAGGPSSHEQYFGPGTRLTVT.

This clonotype was seen at least ten times. The gene calls are TRBV29-1 and TRBJ2-7, with D possibly matching TRBD1 (5 bases). The V gene lost 6 bases and the J gene lost 4 bases, with 10 bases spanning the gap. Germline loops: CDR1 SQVTM, CDR2 ANQGSEA. The CDR3 has 11 residues. CDR3 sequence: CSVSTEYEQYF. The CDR3 coding sequence is TGCAGCGTCTCGACAGAGTACGAGCAGTACTTC.

This clonotype appeared many times. The J gene is TRBJ2-2, the V gene TRBV5-1, with D tentatively TRBD2 (6 bases). CDR3 size: 14 residues. The V end lost 4 bases, the J end lost 3 bases, and 10 bases lay between the germline ends. The germline V gene encodes CDR1 SGHRS and CDR2 YFSETQ. CDR3 sequence: CASSLRRDTGELFF. CDR3 coding DNA: TGCGCCAGCAGCCTTCGGAGGGACACCGGGGAGCTGTTTTTT.

This clonotype showed up many times. The chain is built from TRBV28 and TRBJ2-7; 7 nucleotides agree with TRBD2. The CDR3 sequence is 14 residues long. Unmatched junction bases numbered 8, after V lost 7 bases and J lost 2 bases. CDR1 is MDHEN and CDR2 is SYDVKM in the germline V gene. CDR3 residues: CASNGAGPAYEQYF. The CDR3 DNA is TGTGCCAGCAACGGAGCGGGACCGGCCTACGAGCAGTACTTC.

This clonotype was counted many times. The V gene is TRBV28, the J gene TRBJ2-3; TRBD2 is a possible D gene (5 bases). V lost 4 bases to trimming and J lost 4 bases, with 18 bases between them. CDR3 size: 16 residues. Germline assignment: CDR1 MDHEN and CDR2 SYDVKM. The CDR3 DNA sequence: TGTGCCAGCAGTTACCGGTCGGGAAAGGGCGCAGATACGCAGTATTTT. Its translation: CASSYRSGKGADTQYF.

Ten or more counts support this clonotype. The chain links TRBV5-1 to TRBJ2-7; D remains ambiguous. The V gene lost 1 base and the J gene lost 2 bases, with 7 bases spanning the gap. Looked up from germline, CDR1 is SGHRS and CDR2 is YFSETQ. There are 13 residues in the CDR3. The CDR3 is CASSLTPTYEQYF. The CDR3 nucleotides read TGCGCCAGCAGCTTGACTCCCACCTACGAGCAGTACTTC.

At least ten counts were recorded for this clonotype. The rearrangement links TRBV3-1 to TRBJ1-2; D is ambiguous. This CDR3 has 14 amino acids. Germline V gives CDR1 LGHDT, CDR2 YNNKEL (reference sequence). Trimming left V 0 bases short and J 8 bases short, with 13 bases between. CDR3 sequence: CASSQEAGKRGYTF. The CDR3 DNA follows: TGTGCCAGCAGCCAAGAAGCCGGGAAGAGGGGCTACACCTTC.

Concerning this clonotype: A much larger clone lies one base from this, so it may be a read error. Because it lacks the conserved phenylalanine or tryptophan at the end, this CDR3 is likely a read error. The chain uses TRBV20-1 and TRBJ2-7; TRBD1 or TRBD2 may be the D gene (7 bases each). The CDR3 consists of 17 residues. The germline V gene encodes CDR1 DFQATT and CDR2 SNEGSKA (reference sequence). V dropped 2 bases and J dropped 6 bases, with 26 bases sitting between them. CDR3 loop: CSARSHRGGVAFREQYY. CDR3 in DNA: TGCAGTGCTAGATCCCACAGGGGAGGGGTGGCATTTCGCGAGCAGTACTAC.

This clonotype was observed many times. The gene calls are TRBV2 and TRBJ1-2; perhaps TRBD1 as D (5 bases). Trimming left V 9 bases short and J 2 bases short, with 16 bases between. From germline, CDR1 is SNHLY and CDR2 FYNNEI. This CDR3 spans 14 amino acids. In DNA form, the CDR3 reads TGTGCCAGAAGGGTTCCGGGGGTCAACTATGGCTACACCTTC. Protein: CARRVPGVNYGYTF.

In its sample, this clonotype was seen many times. The chain carries TRBV29-1 and TRBJ2-4; D might be TRBD1 (6 bases). From germline, CDR1 is SQVTM and CDR2 ANQGSEA. The CDR3 loop spans 13 amino acids. V was clipped by 8 bases and J by 3 bases, with 14 bases between them. The chain's CDR3 is CSFVQGLKNIQYF. CDR3 DNA: TGCAGCTTCGTACAGGGCCTCAAAAACATTCAGTACTTC.

This clonotype was counted between two and nine times. Written as DNA, the CDR3 is TGTGCCACCAGTGAGGCGGACAGGAATCAGCCCCAGCATTTT. Amino acids: CATSEADRNQPQHF. This chain uses TRBV24-1 with TRBJ1-5; 7 bases fit TRBD1. There are 14 residues in the CDR3. The junction had 3 bases not matched to a gene; V was cut back by 4 bases and J by 4 bases. The germline CDR1 and CDR2 sequences are KGHDR and SFDVKD.

This clonotype was found many times. CDR3 amino acids: CASSVFSGSTDTQYF. The CDR3 DNA reads as TGTGCCAGCAGCGTTTTTAGCGGATCCACAGATACGCAGTATTTT. The rearrangement links TRBV9 to TRBJ2-3, with D perhaps matching TRBD2 (6 bases). V was pared by 2 bases and J by 2 bases, with 12 bases between. Per germline, CDR1 SGDLS and CDR2 YYNGEE. This CDR3 spans 15 amino acids.